This passage covers 21 T cell receptor beta chains from one sample sequenced in a study of cytomegalovirus exposure and HLA in healthy donors. Method: immunoSEQ multiplex PCR; TCRdb's copy keeps in-frame clones and lacks some. The table has some 76,000 clones, 94% seen once; the top ten hold approximately 1%. The source material was PBMCs. The source is a woman younger than 35 in good health and CMV-seronegative.

The chain joins TRBV7-2 to TRBJ1-3; D call uncertain. The CDR3 extends over 13 amino acids. Germline assignment: CDR1 SGHTA and CDR2 FQGNSA. V was clipped by 7 bases and J by 2 bases, with 9 bases between them. CDR3 bases: TGTGCCAGCACCTTGTACACTGGAAACACCATATATTTT. Its protein product is CASTLYTGNTIYF.

This chain uses TRBV14 with TRBJ1-1; D gene unclear. Germline CDR1 is SGHDN and CDR2 is FVKESK. With 2 bases removed from V and 0 bases from J, the gap between germline ends came to 4 bases. The CDR3 runs 13 residues. The CDR3 spells CASSQLMNTEAFF. CDR3 nucleotides: TGTGCCAGCAGCCAATTAATGAACACTGAAGCTTTCTTT.

This sequence joins TRBV5-6 and TRBJ2-5; 8 bases map to TRBD2. V gave up 0 bases and J gave up 5 bases; unmatched junction bases: 3. The CDR3 sequence is 14 residues long. Germline CDR1 SGHDT, CDR2 YYEEEE. CDR3 protein: CASSLAGGAETQYF. CDR3 nucleotide sequence: TGTGCCAGCAGCTTGGCCGGGGGGGCGGAGACCCAGTACTTC.

The rearrangement joins TRBV19 to TRBJ1-2; D ambiguous. CDR3 length: 11 residues. Germline V lookup: CDR1 LNHDA, CDR2 SQIVND (reference sequence). V was pared by 0 bases and J by 7 bases, with 3 bases between. CDR3 protein: CASSIEAGYTF. The CDR3 nucleotides read TGTGCCAGTAGTATAGAGGCTGGCTACACCTTC.

V and J are TRBV19 and TRBJ1-4; D is possibly TRBD1 (6 bases). The CDR3 totals 15 residues. Looked up from germline, CDR1 is LNHDA and CDR2 is SQIVND (reference sequence). Between the trimmed V and J ends, which lost 5 bases and 4 bases, there was a span of 14 bases. CDR3 nucleotide sequence: TGTGCCAGTAGTCCCCAGGGGTTAGGTAATGAAAAACTGTTTTTT. Amino acid sequence: CASSPQGLGNEKLFF.

J is TRBJ2-2 and V is TRBV29-1, with D maybe TRBD2 (5 bases). The CDR3 is made up of 15 amino acids. Trimming stripped 4 bases from V and 5 bases from J, with 17 bases between. CDR1 and CDR2 from the germline V gene are SQVTM and ANQGSEA. The CDR3 DNA is TGCAGCGTTGGCCCGGGGAGATTTGGTACCGGGGAGCTGTTTTTT. This encodes CSVGPGRFGTGELFF.

The rearrangement joins TRBV5-4 to TRBJ2-5; TRBD1 agrees at 7 bases. Germline CDR1 SGHNT, CDR2 YYREEE (reference sequence). The CDR3 is 15 residues long. V lost 4 bases, J lost 3 bases, and 9 bases stayed unmatched. The CDR3 sequence: CASSIGDRAEETQYF. The CDR3 DNA follows: TGTGCCAGCAGCATTGGAGACAGGGCCGAAGAGACCCAGTACTTC. Drawing the rest from reference TRBV5-4 and TRBJ2-5, the complete variable domain is ETGVTQSPTHLIKTRGQQVTLRCSSQSGHNTVSWYQQALGQGPQFIFQYYREEENGRGNFPPRFSGLQFPNYSSELNVNALELDDSALYLCASSIGDRAEETQYFGPGTRLLVL.

V and J are TRBV11-2 and TRBJ2-2; 8 bases agree with TRBD1. This CDR3 has 16 amino acids. The germline V gene encodes CDR1 SGHAT and CDR2 FQNNGV. V trimming: 7 bases; J trimming: 5 bases; junction bases outside the gene matches: 12. The CDR3 DNA is TGTGCCAGCACCATGTATCAGGGGGCGCCTACCGGGGAGCTGTTTTTT. Translation: CASTMYQGAPTGELFF.

The chain links TRBV19 to TRBJ2-3; the match to TRBD2 covers 8 bases. V was pared by 3 bases and J by 4 bases, with 3 bases of the junction left unmatched. The germline V gene encodes CDR1 LNHDA and CDR2 SQIVND (reference sequence). This CDR3 comprises 14 residues. In nucleotides, the CDR3 is TGTGCCAGTAGTATTGGACTAGCTCCAGATACGCAGTATTTT. This translates into CASSIGLAPDTQYF.

This sequence joins TRBV29-1 and TRBJ2-2; possible D gene TRBD2, 5 bases. The V and J ends lost 2 bases and 6 bases respectively, with 7 bases between them. The CDR3 loop spans 12 amino acids. Germline lookup yields CDR1 SQVTM and CDR2 ANQGSEA. This chain's CDR3 is CSVEKRPGELFF. DNA for the CDR3: TGCAGCGTTGAAAAGCGGCCCGGGGAGCTGTTTTTT.

The rearrangement joins TRBV6-4 to TRBJ1-2; D gene unclear. Germline assignment: CDR1 MRHNA and CDR2 SNTAGT. The CDR3 length is 14 residues. V lost 0 bases, J lost 7 bases, and 12 bases lay in between. The CDR3 here is CASSDSEGASGYTF. The DNA for the CDR3 is TGTGCCAGCAGTGACTCTGAGGGAGCGAGTGGCTACACCTTC.

CDR3 sequence reads: CASSLELERGNTGELFF. The CDR3 DNA reads TGTGCCAGCAGCTTAGAGTTGGAGCGGGGGAACACCGGGGAGCTGTTTTTT. This sequence joins TRBV7-3 and TRBJ2-2; the match to TRBD2 covers 7 bases. CDR1 and CDR2 (germline): SGHTA, FQGTGA. The CDR3 runs to 17 residues. J lost 1 base, V lost 2 bases, and 7 bases had no gene match.

The chain is built from TRBV2 and TRBJ2-1; D gene unclear. The CDR3 is 15 residues long. Trimming stripped 3 bases from V and 3 bases from J, with 12 bases between. The V gene's germline CDR1 is SNHLY and CDR2 FYNNEI. For the CDR3, the DNA is TGTGCCAGCAGTGACACGGTAAGCCTCTACAATGAGCAGTTCTTC. Amino acid sequence: CASSDTVSLYNEQFF.

The chain has TRBV19 and TRBJ2-1; 7 bases are a match to TRBD2. This CDR3 has 15 amino acids. The germline V gene has CDR1 LNHDA and CDR2 SQIVND (reference sequence). V lost 1 base to trimming and J lost 6 bases; unmatched junction nucleotides: 6. CDR3: CASSIVAGVINEQFF. CDR3 DNA: TGTGCCAGTAGTATAGTCGCGGGAGTCATCAATGAGCAGTTCTTC.

The chain has TRBV5-1 and TRBJ1-6; D uncertain. Germline V gives CDR1 SGHRS, CDR2 YFSETQ. The germline V and J ends were trimmed by 7 bases and 7 bases, with 12 bases remaining between them. CDR3 length equals 13 residues. CDR3 bases: TGCGCCAGCCGAATAAACCTAAATTCACCCCTCCACTTT. This codes for CASRINLNSPLHF.

This clone was recorded once. V and J are TRBV7-9 and TRBJ2-5; 7 bases match TRBD2. With V trimmed by 4 bases and J by 2 bases, 4 bases remained unmatched. The CDR3 is made up of 14 amino acids. CDR1 and CDR2 from the germline V gene are SEHNR and FQNEAQ (reference sequence). This CDR3 reads CASSSRLAQETQYF. The CDR3 DNA reads TGTGCCAGCAGCTCTAGACTAGCTCAAGAGACCCAGTACTTC. The full variable domain, completed using reference TRBV7-9 and TRBJ2-5, is DTGVSQNPRHKITKRGQNVTFRCDPISEHNRLYWYRQTLGQGPEFLTYFQNEAQLEKSRLLSDRFSAERPKGSFSTLEIQRTEQGDSAMYLCASSSRLAQETQYFGPGTRLLVL.

The chain is built from TRBV7-2 and TRBJ1-5; D might be TRBD1 (5 bases). The ends were cut back, 7 bases at V and 5 bases at J, with 12 bases in the middle. This CDR3 spans 13 amino acids. Germline lookup yields CDR1 SGHTA and CDR2 FQGNSA. The CDR3 sequence is CASMEGPDQPQHF. The DNA of the CDR3 is TGTGCCAGCATGGAGGGACCCGATCAGCCCCAGCATTTT.

This chain connects TRBV6-1 to TRBJ2-3, with TRBD2 identical over 7 bases. Germline CDR1 and CDR2: MNHNS and SASEGT. V was pared by 2 bases and J by 5 bases, with 1 base of the junction left unmatched. The CDR3 spans 13 residues. CDR3 protein: CASSEIAGDTQYF. The CDR3 DNA reads as TGTGCCAGCAGTGAAATAGCGGGAGATACGCAGTATTTT.

The chain joins TRBV18 to TRBJ2-7; 7 bases match TRBD2. Germline trimming cut 8 bases from V and 2 bases from J; bases unmatched to any gene: 12. The germline gives CDR1 KGHSH, CDR2 LQKENI. This CDR3 is built from 15 residues. CDR3 nucleotide sequence: TGTGCCAGCCGTGACGAATCCAGCGGGACCTACGAGCAGTACTTC. It translates to CASRDESSGTYEQYF.

The chain carries TRBV7-8 and TRBJ1-3, with TRBD1 as a possible D gene (5 bases). The CDR3 runs to 16 residues. Trimming cost V 5 bases and J 0 bases, with 14 bases left between them. Looked up from germline, CDR1 is SGHVS and CDR2 is FQNEAQ. The chain's CDR3 is CASSARVLVSGNTIYF. In DNA form, the CDR3 reads TGTGCCAGCAGCGCCAGGGTACTCGTCTCTGGAAACACCATATATTTT.

This clone was detected only once. The chain employs TRBV6-6 and TRBJ1-1; weak D call: TRBD1 (6 bases). The CDR3 covers 14 residues. Germline CDR1 and CDR2: MNHNY and SVGAGI (reference sequence). V lost 0 bases and J lost 11, with 16 bases in between. CDR3 sequence reads: CASSYSQQGEEAFF. CDR3 DNA: TGTGCCAGCAGTTACTCGCAACAGGGAGAAGAGGCTTTCTTT.